Below, one T cell receptor beta chain is given with its context. Its antigen specificity is not known. No qualities accompany the bases; no much larger clone lies one base away. V and J are truncated by 3 bases and 6 bases respectively, leaving an intervening sequence of 15 bases. CDR1 and CDR2 (LNHNV, YYDKDF) derive from the germline V gene (reference sequence). The CDR3 goes from the cysteine to the phenylalanine over 16 residues. The read is trimmed to its CDR3 DNA, 48 bases read in frame from base 1. The donors were healthy, HIV-negative adults who had no recently reported acute infections or vaccinations. Every donor was a Caucasian adult residing in Nashville, Tennessee, USA. Magnetic negative selection was used to enrich CD4+ T cells, after which naive cells were positively selected on CD45RA and the negative fraction became the memory subset. After blood collection by leukapheresis, PBMCs were isolated using Ficoll-Histopaque density gradient centrifugation and then cryopreserved in the vapor phase of liquid nitrogen. Purity and quantity of every magnetically sorted T cell population were checked by analytical flow cytometry. Genomic DNA was isolated from each sorted fraction and quantified by UV absorbance on a Nanodrop 2000c.

TCR CDR3 regions were amplified from genomic DNA by multiplex PCR using the deep immunoSEQ assay. Genomic DNA extracted from each cell subset was distributed evenly over all wells of several immunoSEQ 96-well plates, and each plate served as one replicate. Each replicate PCR for sorted subsets received about 200 ng genomic DNA, equal to roughly 30,000 T cell genomes. The purified libraries were quantified using a Qubit 3.0 fluorometer, sized with a Bioanalyzer 2100, and then quantified again using the KAPA Library Quantification kit. A separate single-read 150-cycle Illumina NextSeq 550 flow cell was used to sequence each immunoSEQ 96-well plate. On the authors' methods: The immunoSEQ output contained only junctional sequences without quality scores, so filtering could not match that applied to full-length reads. Sequences were annotated with PyIR, a Python wrapper for IgBLAST v1.9, using IMGT germline references to assign V/J genes and CDR3. Any read was removed if the V/J assignment was weak (E-value above 1e-6), the CDR3 was missing, or the read contained stop codons, out-of-frame junctions, or ambiguous translated residues. V3J clonotypes were defined as sequences sharing an identical inferred V gene, J gene, and CDR3 amino acid sequence. Percentage overlap between repertoires was computed as shared unique clonotypes divided by the size of the smaller repertoire. Three approaches were used to assess repertoire richness: RTK rarefaction, the Chao1 estimator, and Recon v2.1 estimates of unobserved clonotypes. For all TCRbeta clonotypes obtained by the gDNA method from a handful of donors, generation probabilities were computed with OLGA. TCRdb carries this immuneACCESS record with in-frame sequences only. Its versions omit some clonotypes, under half of them owing to an unresolved V gene in the studies checked, with the rest unexplained. Clone size and the V and J calls come from that table; the DNA yielded D and trimming. In this sample the table shows a few million clones, more than 90% of which occur a single time. The ten biggest clones cover over 0.12% of the sample.

The data belong to a study of shared clonotypes between healthy human individuals (dated by TCRdb to the early 2020s). Broadly, across the study: The cohort included three men and a couple of women between 18 and 49 years of age. To estimate repertoire size and how much clonotype sharing occurs between individuals, the study deeply sequenced the blood TCR repertoires of five healthy adults. Per donor, leukapheresis produced somewhere between about 0.94 and 9 billion PBMCs. For each donor, CD4 naive and CD4 memory were each run on three plates, CD8 naive on two plates, and CD8 memory on one plate. To increase sequencing depth and limit assay-specific biases, TCR repertoire library preparation and sequencing were carried out by different laboratories using diverse techniques. Overall results and qualifications from the work: Naive subsets generally had larger estimated clonotype richness than memory subsets did. When a handful of donors were compared, the shared fraction of clonotypes was about 5.5% for naive CD4, less than 4% for naive CD8, 2.3% for memory CD4, and less than 0.5% for memory CD8. Sampling was restricted to blood, and TCR repertoires in tissues likely differ from the TCR repertoires found in blood. Rarefaction of sorted-subset datasets indicated incomplete sequencing despite the large sequencing depth. Based on pairwise subsampling, the degree of clonotype sharing among donors was expected to be affected by sequencing depth. Compared with non-shared clonotypes, clonotypes shared by all four sorted-subset donors had higher generation probabilities. The small number of donors limited the genetic and exposure-history diversity represented.

Sequenced material: naive CD4+ T cells sorted from blood. Explained via the paper, the cell subset or site label denotes: CD45RA+ positively selected. This TCR derives from a man in his late teens or twenties in good health. This chain is built from TRBV15 and TRBJ1-6; matching of 5 bases hints at TRBD1 as the D gene. The DNA is TGTGCCACCAGCAGTTTCCGACCTGGGGCTAATTCACCCCTCCACTTT. It translates to CATSSFRPGANSPLHF.